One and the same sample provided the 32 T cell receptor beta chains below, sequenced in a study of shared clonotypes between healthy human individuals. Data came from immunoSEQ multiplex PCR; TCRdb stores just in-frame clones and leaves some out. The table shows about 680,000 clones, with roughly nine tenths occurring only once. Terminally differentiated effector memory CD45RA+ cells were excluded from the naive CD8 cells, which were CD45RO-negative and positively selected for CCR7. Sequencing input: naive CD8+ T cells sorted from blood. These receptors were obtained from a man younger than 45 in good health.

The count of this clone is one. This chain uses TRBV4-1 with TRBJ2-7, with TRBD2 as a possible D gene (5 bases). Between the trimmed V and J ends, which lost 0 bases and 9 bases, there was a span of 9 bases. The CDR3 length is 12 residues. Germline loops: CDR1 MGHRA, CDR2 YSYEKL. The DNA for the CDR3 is TGCGCCAGCAGCCAAGATGGTGGGAGGCAGTACTTC. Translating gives CASSQDGGRQYF.

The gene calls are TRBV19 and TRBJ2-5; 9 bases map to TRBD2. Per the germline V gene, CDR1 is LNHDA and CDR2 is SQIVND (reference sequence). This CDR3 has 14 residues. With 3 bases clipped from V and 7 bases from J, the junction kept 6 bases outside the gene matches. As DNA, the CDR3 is TGTGCCAGTAGTATGCTAGCGGGATCAGGGACCCAGTACTTC. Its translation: CASSMLAGSGTQYF.

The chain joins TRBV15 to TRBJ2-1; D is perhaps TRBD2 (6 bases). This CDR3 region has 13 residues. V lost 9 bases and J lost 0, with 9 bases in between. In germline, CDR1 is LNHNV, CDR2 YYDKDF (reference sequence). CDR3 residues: CATGTDSYNEQFF. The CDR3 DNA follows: TGTGCCACGGGGACTGACTCCTACAATGAGCAGTTCTTC.

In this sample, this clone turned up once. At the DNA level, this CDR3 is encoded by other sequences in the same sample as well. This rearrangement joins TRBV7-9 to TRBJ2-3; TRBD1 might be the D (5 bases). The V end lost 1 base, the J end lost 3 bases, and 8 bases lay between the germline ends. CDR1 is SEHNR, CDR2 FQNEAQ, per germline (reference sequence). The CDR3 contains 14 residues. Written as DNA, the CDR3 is TGTGCCAGCAGCTTAGGTCCAGGGACAGATACGCAGTATTTT. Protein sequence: CASSLGPGTDTQYF.

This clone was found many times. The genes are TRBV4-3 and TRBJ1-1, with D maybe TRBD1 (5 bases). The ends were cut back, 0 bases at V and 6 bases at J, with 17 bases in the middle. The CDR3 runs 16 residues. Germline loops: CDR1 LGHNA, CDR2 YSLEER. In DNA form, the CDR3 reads TGCGCCAGCAGCCAAGATGCTGGGACCTTTGAGGCTGAAGCTTTCTTT. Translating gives CASSQDAGTFEAEAFF.

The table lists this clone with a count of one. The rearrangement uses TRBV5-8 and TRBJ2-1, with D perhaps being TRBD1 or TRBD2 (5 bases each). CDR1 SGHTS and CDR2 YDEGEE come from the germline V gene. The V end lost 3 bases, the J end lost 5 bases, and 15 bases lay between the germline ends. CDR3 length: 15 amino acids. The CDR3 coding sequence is TGTGCCAGCAGCTCCCTAGGGGACCCTGACAATGAGCAGTTCTTC. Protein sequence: CASSSLGDPDNEQFF.

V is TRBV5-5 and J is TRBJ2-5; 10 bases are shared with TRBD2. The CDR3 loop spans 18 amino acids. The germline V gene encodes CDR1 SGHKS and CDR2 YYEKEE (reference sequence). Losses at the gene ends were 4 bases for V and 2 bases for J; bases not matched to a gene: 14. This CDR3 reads CASSRPRLAGVLQETQYF. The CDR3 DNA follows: TGTGCCAGCAGCCGACCCCGGCTAGCGGGAGTTTTGCAAGAGACCCAGTACTTC.

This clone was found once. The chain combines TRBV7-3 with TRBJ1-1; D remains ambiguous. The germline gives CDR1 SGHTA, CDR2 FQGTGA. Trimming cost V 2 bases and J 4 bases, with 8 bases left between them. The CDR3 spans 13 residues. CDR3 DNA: TGTGCCAGCAGCTTAGTTTTCTCCACTGAAGCTTTCTTT. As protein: CASSLVFSTEAFF.

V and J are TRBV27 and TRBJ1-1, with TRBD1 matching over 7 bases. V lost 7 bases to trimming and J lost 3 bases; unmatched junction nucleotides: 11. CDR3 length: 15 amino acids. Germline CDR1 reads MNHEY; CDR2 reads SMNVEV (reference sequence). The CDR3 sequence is CASIGRGQGDTEAFF. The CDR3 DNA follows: TGTGCCAGCATTGGGAGGGGGCAGGGCGACACTGAAGCTTTCTTT.

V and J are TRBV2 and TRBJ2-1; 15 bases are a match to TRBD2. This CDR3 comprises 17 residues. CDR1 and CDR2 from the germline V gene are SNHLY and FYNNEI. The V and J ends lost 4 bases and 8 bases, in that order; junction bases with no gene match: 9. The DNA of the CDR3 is TGTGCCAGCAGTGGGATCTTGGGACTAGCGGGAGGCGATGAGCAGTTCTTC. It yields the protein CASSGILGLAGGDEQFF.

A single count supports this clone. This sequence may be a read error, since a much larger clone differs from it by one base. This chain's CDR3 is CASSWAYEQYF. The CDR3 nucleotides read TGTGCCAGCAGTTGGGCCTACGAGCAGTACTTC. This chain joins TRBV25-1 and TRBJ2-7; D is ambiguous. CDR3 size: 11 residues. CDR1 and CDR2 from the germline V gene are MGHDK and SYGVNS. V shed 5 bases and J shed 2 bases, with 4 bases lying between them.

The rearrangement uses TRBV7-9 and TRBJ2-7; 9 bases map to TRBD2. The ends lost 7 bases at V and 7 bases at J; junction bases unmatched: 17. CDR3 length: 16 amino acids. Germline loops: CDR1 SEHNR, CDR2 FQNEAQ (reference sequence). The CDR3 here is CASKEDSGGRAGEQYF. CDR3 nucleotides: TGTGCCAGCAAGGAGGATTCCGGCGGGAGGGCCGGGGAGCAGTACTTC.

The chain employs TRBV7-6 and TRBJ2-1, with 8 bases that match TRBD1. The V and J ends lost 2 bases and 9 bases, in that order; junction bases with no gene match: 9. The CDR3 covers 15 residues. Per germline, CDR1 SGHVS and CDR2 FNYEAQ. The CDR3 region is CASSLMWQGASEQFF. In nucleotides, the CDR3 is TGTGCCAGCAGCTTAATGTGGCAGGGGGCGAGTGAGCAGTTCTTC.

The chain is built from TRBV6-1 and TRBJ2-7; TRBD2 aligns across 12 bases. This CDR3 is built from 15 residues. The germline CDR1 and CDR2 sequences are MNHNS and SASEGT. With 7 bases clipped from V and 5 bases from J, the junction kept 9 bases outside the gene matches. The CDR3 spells CASTSGLAGFHEQYF. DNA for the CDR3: TGTGCCAGCACTTCGGGACTAGCGGGTTTCCACGAGCAGTACTTC.

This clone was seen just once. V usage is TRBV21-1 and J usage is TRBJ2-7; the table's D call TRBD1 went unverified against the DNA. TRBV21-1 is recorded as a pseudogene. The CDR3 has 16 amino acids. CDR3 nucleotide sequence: TGTGCCAGCAGCAAAGGTAGCCAGGGGCACCACTACGAGCAGTACTTC. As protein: CASSKGSQGHHYEQYF.

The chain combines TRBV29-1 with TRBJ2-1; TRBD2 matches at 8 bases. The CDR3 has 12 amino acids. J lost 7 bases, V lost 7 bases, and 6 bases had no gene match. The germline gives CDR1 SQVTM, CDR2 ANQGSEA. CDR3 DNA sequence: TGCAGCGGAAGCGGGAGTGGTAATGAGCAGTTCTTC. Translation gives CSGSGSGNEQFF.

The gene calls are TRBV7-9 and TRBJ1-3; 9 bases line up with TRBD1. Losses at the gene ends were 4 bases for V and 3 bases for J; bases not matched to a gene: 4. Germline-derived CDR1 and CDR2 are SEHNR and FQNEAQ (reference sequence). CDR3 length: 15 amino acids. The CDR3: CASSSGQGSGNTIYF. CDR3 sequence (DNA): TGTGCCAGCAGCTCAGGACAGGGGAGTGGAAACACCATATATTTT.

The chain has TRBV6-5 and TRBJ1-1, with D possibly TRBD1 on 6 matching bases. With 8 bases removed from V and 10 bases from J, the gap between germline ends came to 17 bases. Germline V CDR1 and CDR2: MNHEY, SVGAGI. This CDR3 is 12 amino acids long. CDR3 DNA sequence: TGTGCCAGCTGCCCTATCGGACAGTCAGCTTTCTTT. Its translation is CASCPIGQSAFF.

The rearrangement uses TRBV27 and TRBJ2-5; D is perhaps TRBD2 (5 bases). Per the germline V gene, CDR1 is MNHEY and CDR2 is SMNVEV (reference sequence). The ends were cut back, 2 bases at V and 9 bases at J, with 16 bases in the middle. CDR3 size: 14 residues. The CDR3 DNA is TGTGCCAGCAGTTTAACTCTAGGTCCGGGGTCCCAGTACTTC. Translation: CASSLTLGPGSQYF.

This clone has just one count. The CDR3 loop reads CASSTYTGELFF. The CDR3 DNA sequence: TGTGCCAGCAGCACCTACACCGGGGAGCTGTTTTTT. The chain carries TRBV7-9 and TRBJ2-2; no clear D gene. V dropped 5 bases and J dropped 3 bases, with 4 bases sitting between them. The CDR3 is 12 residues long. Germline lookup yields CDR1 SEHNR and CDR2 FQNEAQ (reference sequence).

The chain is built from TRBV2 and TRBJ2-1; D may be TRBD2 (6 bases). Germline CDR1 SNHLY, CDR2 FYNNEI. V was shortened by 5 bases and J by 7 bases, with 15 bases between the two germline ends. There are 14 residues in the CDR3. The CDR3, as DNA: TGTGCCAGCAGTCCCCCTCTAGCGACGAATGAGCAGTTCTTC. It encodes CASSPPLATNEQFF.

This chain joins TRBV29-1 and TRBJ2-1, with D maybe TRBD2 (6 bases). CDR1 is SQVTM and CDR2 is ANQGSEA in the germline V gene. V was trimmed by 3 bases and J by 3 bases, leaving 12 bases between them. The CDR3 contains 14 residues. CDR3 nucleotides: TGCAGCGTTGAGGGGGGACCCAACTACAATGAGCAGTTCTTC. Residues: CSVEGGPNYNEQFF.

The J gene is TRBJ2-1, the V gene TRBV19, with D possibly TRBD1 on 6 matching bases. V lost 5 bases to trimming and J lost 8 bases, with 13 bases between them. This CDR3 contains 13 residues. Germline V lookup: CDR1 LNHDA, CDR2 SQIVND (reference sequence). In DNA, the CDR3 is TGTGCCAGTAGTTCTCGACAGGCCCATGAGCAGTTCTTC. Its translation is CASSSRQAHEQFF.

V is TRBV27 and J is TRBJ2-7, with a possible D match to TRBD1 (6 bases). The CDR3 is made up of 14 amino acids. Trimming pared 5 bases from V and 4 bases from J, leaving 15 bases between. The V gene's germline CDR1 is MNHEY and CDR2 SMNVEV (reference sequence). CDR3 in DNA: TGTGCCAGCAGTCTTACAGGGCACTGGTACGAGCAGTACTTC. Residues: CASSLTGHWYEQYF.

For the CDR3, the DNA is TGCAGCTGTGTTCATAGCTCCTACGAGCAGTACTTC. This translates into CSCVHSSYEQYF. J is TRBJ2-7 and V is TRBV29-1; no firm D call. This CDR3 is built from 12 residues. In germline, CDR1 is SQVTM, CDR2 ANQGSEA. The V end was cut by 8 bases, the J end by 0 bases, with 11 bases between.

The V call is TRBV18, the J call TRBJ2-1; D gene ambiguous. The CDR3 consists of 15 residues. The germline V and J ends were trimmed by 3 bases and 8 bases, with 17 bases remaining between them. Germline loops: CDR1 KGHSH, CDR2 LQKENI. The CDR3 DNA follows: TGTGCCAGCTCACCCCCCTTCCCCCGTCTCGATGAGCAGTTCTTC. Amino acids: CASSPPFPRLDEQFF.

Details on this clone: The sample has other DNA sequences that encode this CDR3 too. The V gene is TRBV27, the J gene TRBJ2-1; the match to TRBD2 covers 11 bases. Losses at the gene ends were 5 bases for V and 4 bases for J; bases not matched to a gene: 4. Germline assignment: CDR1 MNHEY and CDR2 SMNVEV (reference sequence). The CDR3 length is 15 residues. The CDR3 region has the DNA TGTGCCAGCAGTCCCGGACTAGCGGGTTACAATGAGCAGTTCTTC. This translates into CASSPGLAGYNEQFF.

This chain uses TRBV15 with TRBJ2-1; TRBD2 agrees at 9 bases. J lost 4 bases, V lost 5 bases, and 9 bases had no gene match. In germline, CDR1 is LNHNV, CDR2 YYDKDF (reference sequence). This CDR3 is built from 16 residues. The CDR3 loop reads CATSGGGGGIYNEQFF. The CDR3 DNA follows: TGTGCCACCAGCGGAGGCGGGGGGGGAATATACAATGAGCAGTTCTTC. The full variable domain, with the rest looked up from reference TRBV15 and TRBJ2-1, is DAMVIQNPRYQVTQFGKPVTLSCSQTLNHNVMYWYQQKSSQAPKLLFHYYDKDFNNEADTPDNFQSRRPNTSFCFLDIRSPGLGDTAMYLCATSGGGGGIYNEQFFGPGTRLTVL.

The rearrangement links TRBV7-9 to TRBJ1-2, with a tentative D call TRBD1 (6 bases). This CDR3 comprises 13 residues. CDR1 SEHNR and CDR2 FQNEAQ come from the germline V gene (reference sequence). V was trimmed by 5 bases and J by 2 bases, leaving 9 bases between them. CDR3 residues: CASSPTGNYGYTF. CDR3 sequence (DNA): TGTGCCAGCAGCCCTACAGGGAACTATGGCTACACCTTC.

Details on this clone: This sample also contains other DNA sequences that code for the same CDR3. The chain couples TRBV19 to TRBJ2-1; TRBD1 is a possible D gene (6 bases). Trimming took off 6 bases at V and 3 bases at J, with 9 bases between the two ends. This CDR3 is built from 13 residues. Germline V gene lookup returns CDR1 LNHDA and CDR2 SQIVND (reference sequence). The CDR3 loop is CASSRTDYNEQFF. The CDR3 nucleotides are TGTGCCAGTAGCCGGACAGACTACAATGAGCAGTTCTTC.

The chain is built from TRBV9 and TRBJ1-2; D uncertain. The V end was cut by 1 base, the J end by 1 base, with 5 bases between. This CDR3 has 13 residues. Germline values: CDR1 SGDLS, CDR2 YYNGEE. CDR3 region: CASSVYNNYGYTF. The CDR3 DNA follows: TGTGCCAGCAGCGTATACAATAACTATGGCTACACCTTC.

The CDR3 here is CASSSDTQETQYF. The CDR3 DNA reads as TGTGCCAGCAGCTCGGACACACAAGAGACCCAGTACTTC. J is TRBJ2-5 and V is TRBV7-9; D possibly corresponds to TRBD1 (5 bases). The CDR3 runs 13 residues. V lost 4 bases and J lost 2, with 8 bases in between. The germline gives CDR1 SEHNR, CDR2 FQNEAQ (reference sequence).